A selection of T cell receptor beta chains follows, all from one sample in a study of T cell repertoires in cytomegalovirus infection. No cognate antigen is known for these TCRs. TCRdb used MiXCR to reprocess the reads, holding one entry per CDR3 protein. The table lists 700,000 to 950,000 distinct CDR3 sequences, 30% to 35% of them singletons. Here the sequenced sample was cultured CD8+ T cells from PBMCs, taken from culture after CMV antigen stimulation. The receptor set was obtained from a human donor in good health (CMV status not recorded). Some clones in this sample may be carry-over from other donors' samples. CDR3s leave out the opening cysteine and the closing phenylalanine or tryptophan. Rows give clone size only sometimes, using once, few, many, or a class for an expanded clone.

J,size,V,CDR3
TRBJ1-2,-,TRBV27,ASSLGPRTLSGDGYT
TRBJ2-5,-,TRBV12-5,ASGHWTGVGETQY
TRBJ2-7,-,TRBV6-2/TRBV6-3,ASSSSSYKQY
TRBJ2-2,-,TRBV20-1,SALAFLAGGRDTGELF
TRBJ2-1,-,TRBV27,ASSLSTSGDEQF
TRBJ2-1,few,TRBV6-5,ASSYPGQGYNEQF
TRBJ2-3,few,TRBV20-1,SAREAGVPDTQY
TRBJ2-2,-,TRBV4-1,ASSQEIDPLNTGELF
TRBJ2-7,few,TRBV9,ASSVRAKGLGEQY
TRBJ2-2,few,TRBV4-3,ASSHTTQGRTGELF
TRBJ1-2,-,TRBV4-1,ASSQDRSGTYGYT
TRBJ2-2,many,TRBV5-6,ASSLGPGGNTGELF
TRBJ2-1,-,TRBV15,ATSRKGPSYNEQF
TRBJ1-5,-,TRBV18,ASSPDVGNQPQH
TRBJ2-7,once,TRBV14,ASSPAGGWITEQY
TRBJ1-1,few,TRBV4-1,ASSQVLGDTEAF
TRBJ2-1,-,TRBV2,TSPRRDNPYNEQF
TRBJ2-1,many,TRBV12-3/TRBV12-4,ASSHPGQGVSNSYNEQF
TRBJ2-2,once,TRBV5-5,ASIDTLGPGELF
TRBJ1-2,few,TRBV12-3/TRBV12-4,ASSSSREAHGYT
TRBJ2-1,-,TRBV27,ASSLRGLDNEQF
TRBJ2-1,-,TRBV27,ASSFGTELNEQF
TRBJ2-1,few,TRBV10-3,AISEPLGGDYNEQF
TRBJ1-4,many,TRBV7-9,ASSSRGRGNLNEKLF
TRBJ1-1,medium-sized,TRBV10-3,AISESYQPNTEAF
TRBJ1-1,few,TRBV6-2/TRBV6-3,ASSHPGQGDTEAF
TRBJ1-5,few,TRBV19,ASRRYSEGNQPQH
TRBJ2-1,few,TRBV6-5,ASSYSAGEGDNEQF
TRBJ1-1,-,TRBV20-1,SARSGGDAEAF
TRBJ1-2,once,TRBV7-2,ASSLANSLNYGYT
TRBJ2-1,once,TRBV6-2/TRBV6-3,TSSYRDRVFNEQF
TRBJ2-7,-,TRBV10-2,ASSDGQNYEQY
TRBJ1-1,-,TRBV19,ASIDEGRAF
TRBJ2-2,-,TRBV7-6,ASSSPNSGANTGELF
TRBJ2-1,many,TRBV27,ASSFGLAAYNEQF
TRBJ2-1,few,TRBV7-6,ASSPRGGPGAQSSYNEQF
TRBJ1-1,-,TRBV5-8,ASSRAGSLGWTEAF
TRBJ2-3,-,TRBV4-3,ASSQKIAVSTDTQY
TRBJ1-1,few,TRBV27,ASSLPGRENTEAF
TRBJ2-1,many,TRBV7-2,ASSSTGTTRGNEQF
TRBJ1-5,-,TRBV5-4,ASSLWEGQGASQPQH
TRBJ1-5,-,TRBV25-1,ASSEARAPGEPQH
TRBJ2-3,few,TRBV12-3/TRBV12-4,ASSLGDRGLLTSTDTQY
TRBJ1-1,few,TRBV7-6,ASSLGALGKAF
TRBJ2-1,-,TRBV7-9,ASSDRNNEQF
TRBJ1-3,many,TRBV7-6,ASSQDSSSGNTIY